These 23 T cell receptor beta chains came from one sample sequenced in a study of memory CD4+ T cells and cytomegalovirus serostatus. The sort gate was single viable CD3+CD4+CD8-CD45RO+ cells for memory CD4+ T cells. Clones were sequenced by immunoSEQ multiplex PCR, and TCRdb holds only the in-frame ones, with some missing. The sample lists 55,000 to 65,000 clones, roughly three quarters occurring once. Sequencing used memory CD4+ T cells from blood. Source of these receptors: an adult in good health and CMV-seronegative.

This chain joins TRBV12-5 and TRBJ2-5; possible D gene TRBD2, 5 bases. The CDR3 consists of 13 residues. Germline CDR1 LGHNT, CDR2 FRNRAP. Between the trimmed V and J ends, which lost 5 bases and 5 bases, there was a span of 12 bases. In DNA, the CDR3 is TGTGCTAGTGGTCAGGAGGTTTTGGAGACCCAGTACTTC. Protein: CASGQEVLETQYF. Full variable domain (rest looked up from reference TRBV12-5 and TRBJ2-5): DARVTQTPRHKVTEMGQEVTMRCQPILGHNTVFWYRQTMMQGLELLAYFRNRAPLDDSGMPKDRFSAEMPDATLATLKIQPSEPRDSAVYFCASGQEVLETQYFGPGTRLLVL.

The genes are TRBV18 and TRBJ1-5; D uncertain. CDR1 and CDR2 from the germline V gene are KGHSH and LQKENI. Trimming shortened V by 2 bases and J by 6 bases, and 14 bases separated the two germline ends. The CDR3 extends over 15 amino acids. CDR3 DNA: TGTGCCAGCTCACCAAACACACCAGCGGGTCAGCCCCAGCATTTT. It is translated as CASSPNTPAGQPQHF.

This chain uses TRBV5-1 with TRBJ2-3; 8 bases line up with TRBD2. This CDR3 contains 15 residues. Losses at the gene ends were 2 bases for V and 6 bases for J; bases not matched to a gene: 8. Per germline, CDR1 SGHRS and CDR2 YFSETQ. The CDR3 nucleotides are TGCGCCAGCAGCTTTGGAGCGGGAGAAGGTGATACGCAGTATTTT. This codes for CASSFGAGEGDTQYF.

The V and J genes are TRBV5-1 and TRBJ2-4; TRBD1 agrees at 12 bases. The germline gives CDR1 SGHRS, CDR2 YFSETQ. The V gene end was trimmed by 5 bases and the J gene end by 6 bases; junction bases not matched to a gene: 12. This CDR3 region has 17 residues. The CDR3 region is CASSSTGTGGIGNIQYF. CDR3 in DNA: TGCGCCAGCAGTTCTACCGGGACAGGGGGCATTGGAAACATTCAGTACTTC.

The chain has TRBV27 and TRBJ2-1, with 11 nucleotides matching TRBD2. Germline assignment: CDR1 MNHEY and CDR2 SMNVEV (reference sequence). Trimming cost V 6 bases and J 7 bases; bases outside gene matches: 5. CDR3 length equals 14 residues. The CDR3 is CASSRTSGLNEQFF. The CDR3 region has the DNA TGTGCCAGCAGCCGGACTAGCGGGCTAAATGAGCAGTTCTTC.

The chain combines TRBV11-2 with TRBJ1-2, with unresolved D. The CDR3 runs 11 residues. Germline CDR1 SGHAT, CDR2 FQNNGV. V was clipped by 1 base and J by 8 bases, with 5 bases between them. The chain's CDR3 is CASSLARGYTF. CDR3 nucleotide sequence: TGTGCCAGCAGCTTAGCAAGGGGCTACACCTTC.

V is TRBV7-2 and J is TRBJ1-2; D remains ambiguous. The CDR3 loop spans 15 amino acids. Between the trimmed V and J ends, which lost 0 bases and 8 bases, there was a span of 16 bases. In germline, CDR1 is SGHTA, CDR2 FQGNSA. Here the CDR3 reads CASSLADPRAGGYTF. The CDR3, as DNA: TGTGCCAGCAGCTTAGCCGACCCGCGGGCGGGGGGCTACACCTTC.

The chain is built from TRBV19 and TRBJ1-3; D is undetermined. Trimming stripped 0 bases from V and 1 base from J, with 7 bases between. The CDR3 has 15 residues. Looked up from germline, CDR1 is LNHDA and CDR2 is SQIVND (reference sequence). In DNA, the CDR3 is TGTGCCAGTAGTATAGAGTGGACGTCTGGAAACACCATATATTTT. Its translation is CASSIEWTSGNTIYF.

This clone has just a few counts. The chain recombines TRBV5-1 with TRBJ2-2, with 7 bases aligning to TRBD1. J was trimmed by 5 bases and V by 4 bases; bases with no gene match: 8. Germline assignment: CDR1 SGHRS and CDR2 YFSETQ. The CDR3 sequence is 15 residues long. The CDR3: CASSPSHRGTGELFF. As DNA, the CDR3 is TGCGCCAGCAGCCCGAGCCACAGGGGTACCGGGGAGCTGTTTTTT.

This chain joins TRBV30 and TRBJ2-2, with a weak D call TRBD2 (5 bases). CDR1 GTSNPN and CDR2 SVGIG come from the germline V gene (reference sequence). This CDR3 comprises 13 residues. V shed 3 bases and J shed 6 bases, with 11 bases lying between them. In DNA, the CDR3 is TGTGCCTGGAGGGAGAGGGTAGCCGGGGAGCTGTTTTTT. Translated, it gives CAWRERVAGELFF.

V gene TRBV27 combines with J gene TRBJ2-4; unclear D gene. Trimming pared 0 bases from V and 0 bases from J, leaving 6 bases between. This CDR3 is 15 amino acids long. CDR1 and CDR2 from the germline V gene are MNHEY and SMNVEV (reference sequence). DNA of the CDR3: TGTGCCAGCAGTTTATCCGAGGTAGCCAAAAACATTCAGTACTTC. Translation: CASSLSEVAKNIQYF.

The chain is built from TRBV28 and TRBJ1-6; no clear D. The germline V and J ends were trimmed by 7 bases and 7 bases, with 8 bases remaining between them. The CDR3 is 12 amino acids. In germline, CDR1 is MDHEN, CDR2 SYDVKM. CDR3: CASTVGNSPLHF. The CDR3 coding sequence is TGTGCCAGCACGGTGGGGAATTCACCCCTCCACTTT.

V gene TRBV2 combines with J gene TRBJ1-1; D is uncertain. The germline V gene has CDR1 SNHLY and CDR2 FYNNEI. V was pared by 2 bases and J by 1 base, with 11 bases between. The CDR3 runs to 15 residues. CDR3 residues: CASSELTAGNTEAFF. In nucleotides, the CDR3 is TGTGCCAGCAGTGAATTAACAGCTGGGAACACTGAAGCTTTCTTT. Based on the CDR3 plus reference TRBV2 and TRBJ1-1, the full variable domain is EPEVTQTPSHQVTQMGQEVILRCVPISNHLYFYWYRQILGQKVEFLVSFYNNEISEKSEIFDDQFSVERPDGSNFTLKIRSTKLEDSAMYFCASSELTAGNTEAFFGQGTRLTVV.

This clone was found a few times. In DNA, the CDR3 is TGTGCCAGCAGCAACCAGGGGGTTAACTCTGGAAACACCATATATTTT. Translating gives CASSNQGVNSGNTIYF. V usage is TRBV7-2 and J usage is TRBJ1-3, with 7 bases fitting TRBD1. The CDR3 totals 16 residues. In germline, CDR1 is SGHTA, CDR2 FQGNSA. Germline trimming cut 5 bases from V and 0 bases from J; bases unmatched to any gene: 7.

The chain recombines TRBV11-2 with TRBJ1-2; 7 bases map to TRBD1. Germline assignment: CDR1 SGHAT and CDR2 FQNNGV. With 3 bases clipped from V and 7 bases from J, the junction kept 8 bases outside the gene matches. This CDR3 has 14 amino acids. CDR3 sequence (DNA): TGTGCCAGCAGCTTCGACAGGGTGGGCAGTGGCTACACCTTC. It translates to CASSFDRVGSGYTF.

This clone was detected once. CDR3 amino acids: CASSLTYEQYF. The CDR3 region has the DNA TGTGCCAGCAGCCTAACCTACGAGCAGTACTTC. The chain has TRBV5-8 and TRBJ2-7; D is uncertain. Trimming shortened V by 4 bases and J by 2 bases, and 4 bases separated the two germline ends. The CDR3 is 11 amino acids. Germline V CDR1 and CDR2: SGHTS, YDEGEE.

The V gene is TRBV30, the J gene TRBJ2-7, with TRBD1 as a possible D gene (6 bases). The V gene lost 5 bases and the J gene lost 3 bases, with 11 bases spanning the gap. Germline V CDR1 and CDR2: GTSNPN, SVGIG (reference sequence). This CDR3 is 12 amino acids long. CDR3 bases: TGTGCCTGGGGCGGACAGTACTACGAGCAGTACTTC. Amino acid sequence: CAWGGQYYEQYF.

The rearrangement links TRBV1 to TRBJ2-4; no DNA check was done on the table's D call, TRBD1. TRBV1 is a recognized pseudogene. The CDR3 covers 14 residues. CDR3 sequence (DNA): TGCACCAGCAGCCAAGATAGGGACAGCCCAATTCAGTACTTC. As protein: CTSSQDRDSPIQYF.

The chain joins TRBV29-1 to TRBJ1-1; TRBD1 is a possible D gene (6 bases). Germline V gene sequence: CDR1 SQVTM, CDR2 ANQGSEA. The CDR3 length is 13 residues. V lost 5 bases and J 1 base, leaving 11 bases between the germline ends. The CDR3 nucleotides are TGCAGCGTTTCTCAGGGGCAGAACACTGAAGCTTTCTTT. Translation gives CSVSQGQNTEAFF.

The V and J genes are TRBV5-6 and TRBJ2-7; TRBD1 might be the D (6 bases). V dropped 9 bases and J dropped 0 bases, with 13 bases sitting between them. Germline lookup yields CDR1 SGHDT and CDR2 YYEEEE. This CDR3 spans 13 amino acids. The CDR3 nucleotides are TGTGCCACCTCAGGGGAAAGCTCCTACGAGCAGTACTTC. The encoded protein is CATSGESSYEQYF.

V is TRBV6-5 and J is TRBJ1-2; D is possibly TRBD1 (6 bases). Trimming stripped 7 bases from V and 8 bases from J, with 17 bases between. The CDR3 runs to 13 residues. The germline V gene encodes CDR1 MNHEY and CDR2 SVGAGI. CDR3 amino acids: CASNPDRRNGYTF. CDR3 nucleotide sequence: TGTGCCAGCAATCCAGACAGGCGTAACGGCTACACCTTC.

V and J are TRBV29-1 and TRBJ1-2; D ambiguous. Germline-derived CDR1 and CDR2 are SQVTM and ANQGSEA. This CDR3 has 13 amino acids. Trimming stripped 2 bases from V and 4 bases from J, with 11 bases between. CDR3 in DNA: TGCAGCGTTGAAATGTCTGGTTCCTATGGCTACACCTTC. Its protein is CSVEMSGSYGYTF.

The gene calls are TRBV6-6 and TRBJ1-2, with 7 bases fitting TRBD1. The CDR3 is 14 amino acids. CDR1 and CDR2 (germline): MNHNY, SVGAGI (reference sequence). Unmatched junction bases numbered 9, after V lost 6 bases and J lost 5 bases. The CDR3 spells CASSPKDRIYGYTF. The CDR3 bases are TGTGCCAGCAGCCCCAAGGACAGGATTTATGGCTACACCTTC.